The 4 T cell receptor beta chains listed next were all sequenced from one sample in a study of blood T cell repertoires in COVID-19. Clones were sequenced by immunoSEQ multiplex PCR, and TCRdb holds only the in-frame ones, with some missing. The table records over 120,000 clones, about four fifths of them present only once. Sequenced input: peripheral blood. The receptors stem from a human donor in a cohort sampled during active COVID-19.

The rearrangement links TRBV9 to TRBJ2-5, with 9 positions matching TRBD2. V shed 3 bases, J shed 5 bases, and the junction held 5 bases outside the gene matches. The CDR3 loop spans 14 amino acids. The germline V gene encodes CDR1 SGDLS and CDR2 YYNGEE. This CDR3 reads CASSDLSGGETQYF. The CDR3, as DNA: TGTGCCAGCAGCGATCTTAGCGGGGGCGAGACCCAGTACTTC.

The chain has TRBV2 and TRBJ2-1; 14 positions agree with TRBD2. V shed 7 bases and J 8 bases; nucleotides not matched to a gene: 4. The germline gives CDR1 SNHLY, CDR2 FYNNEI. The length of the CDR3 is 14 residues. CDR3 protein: CASKGTSGSYEQFF. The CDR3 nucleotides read TGTGCCAGCAAAGGGACTAGCGGGAGTTATGAGCAGTTCTTC.

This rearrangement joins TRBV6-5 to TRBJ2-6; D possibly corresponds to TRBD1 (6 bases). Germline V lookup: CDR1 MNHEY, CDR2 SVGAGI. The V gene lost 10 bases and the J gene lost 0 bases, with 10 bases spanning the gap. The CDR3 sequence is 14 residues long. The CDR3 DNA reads TGTGCCACCCAACAGGGCTCTGGGGCCAACGTCCTGACTTTC. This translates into CATQQGSGANVLTF.

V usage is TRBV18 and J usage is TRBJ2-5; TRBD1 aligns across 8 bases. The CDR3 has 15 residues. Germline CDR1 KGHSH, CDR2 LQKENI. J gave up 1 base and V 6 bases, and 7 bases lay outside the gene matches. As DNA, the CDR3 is TGTGCCAGCTCCCTTGGGGGACAGGCCCAAGAGACCCAGTACTTC. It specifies CASSLGGQAQETQYF.